A single T cell receptor (beta chain) is shown here with its context. This clonotype has a count of ten or more. The antigen it binds to is not known. No base quality information exists; no much larger clone differs at one position. The CDR3 covers 15 residues, taking in both the cysteine and the phenylalanine. Kept here is only the CDR3 DNA, which spans 45 bases and is read in frame from base 1. Cut back by 5 bases and 5 bases, the V and J ends lie 16 bases apart. Reading the germline V gene gives CDR1 SGHTA and CDR2 FQGNSA. The data were taken from a study of T cells after yellow fever vaccination (dated by TCRdb to the late 2010s). Notes on the research overall: The SMART-Seq v4 Ultra Low Input RNA kit was used to prepare libraries from fractions with low cell numbers. To track T-cell clones before and after primary and booster YFV17D yellow fever vaccination, bulk TCR alpha and beta repertoires were sequenced longitudinally. The cohort comprised two healthy male donors, one aged 18 to 29 and one aged 30 to 39 years. Blood samples were taken at several timepoints before and after primary and secondary immunization, and bulk PBMC replicates and cell subsets were isolated. The research as a whole found: Only two donors were included in the study, so the extent to which the findings can be generalized is limited. After the booster, most clones that had expanded after primary vaccination were detected again (around 95% of CD4 and 70% to 90% of CD8), suggesting broad maintenance of memory. Computational filtering was required because FACS-sorted repertoires could contain abundant contaminating clonotypes from the bulk population. A small fraction of clonotypes appeared in both the CD4 and CD8 compartments, likely as a result of convergent recombination. The secondary T-cell response was weaker than the primary response but faster, peaking on day 5 instead of day 15.

The treatment or condition tag for this specimen amounts to: live attenuated yellow fever vaccine strain. At every blood-draw timepoint, two biological replicates of bulk PBMCs were collected. PBMCs were isolated from peripheral blood using a standard Ficoll-Paque protocol. TriZol was used to extract RNA from bulk PBMCs, CD4 and CD8 fractions, and dextramer-positive and dextramer-negative fractions. Sequencer: Illumina NovaSeq 6000. TCR cDNA was made using 5'RACE template switching, a step that added a universal primer site and unique molecular identifiers. cDNA synthesis was primed from both the TCR alpha and TCR beta constant segments. Library amplification used two PCR steps, and the second PCR step added sample barcodes and sequencing adapters. Sequencing of the libraries was done on either Illumina HiSeq 2500 (2x100 bp) or NovaSeq (2x150 bp). The paper's data handling went like this. MIGEC handled demultiplexing of reads and collapsing into UMI consensus sequences, while MiXCR performed V(D)J alignment. Clonotypes responding to the vaccine were identified with edgeR on replicate PBMC samples, with the criteria of FDR below 0.01 and a log2 fold change above 5 up to day 15. Each bulk clonotype received a CD4 or CD8 identity based on whether the sequenced CD4 or CD8 repertoire contained that clonotype at higher abundance. TCRdb trimmed the raw reads at Q25, called clones with MiXCR and kept productive beta chains. Each entry merges the rows of one CDR3 protein and shows their most common DNA and genes. The V and J calls were determined by TCRdb, not by the authors. The sample includes about 340,000 distinct CDR3 sequences, with 3% to 4.5% observed a single time. The ten largest clones capture 20% to 25% of the sample.

The material was PBMCs, obtained 5 days after the yellow fever booster vaccination. Recombination linked TRBV7-2 to TRBJ1-3, with no reliable assignment of the D segment. This receptor was taken from a man aged 18 to 29 who received the YFV17D yellow fever vaccine. The CDR3 region has the sequence CASSPRGLERNTIYF. The DNA reads as follows: TGTGCCAGCAGCCCTAGAGGACTTGAAAGAAACACCATATATTTT.